At least ten counts were recorded for the clone carrying this T cell receptor (beta chain). This library used around 400 ng RNA and molecular barcoded adaptors spanning alpha/delta and beta/gamma chains. TCRdb recomputed calls from the reads with MiXCR, one row per CDR3 protein. In the table there are about 47,000 distinct CDR3 sequences, 10% to 15% of which are singletons. J gave up 9 bases and V 6 bases, and 7 bases lay outside the gene matches. Germline V CDR1 and CDR2: SGHVS, FNYEAQ. The CDR3 loop spans 16 amino acids. The sample belongs to a study of read filtering for tumor transcriptome and immune sequencing.

The receptor comes from a donor at least 40 years old with multiple myeloma. This chain uses TRBV7-6 with TRBJ2-2; 16 bases fit TRBD2. Sequencing used a population of CD138-negative cells sorted from bone marrow. The CDR3 DNA is TGTGCCAGCAGTTATGGGACTAGCGGGAGGGCCCGGGAGCTGTTTTTT. Translating it yields CASSYGTSGRARELFF.